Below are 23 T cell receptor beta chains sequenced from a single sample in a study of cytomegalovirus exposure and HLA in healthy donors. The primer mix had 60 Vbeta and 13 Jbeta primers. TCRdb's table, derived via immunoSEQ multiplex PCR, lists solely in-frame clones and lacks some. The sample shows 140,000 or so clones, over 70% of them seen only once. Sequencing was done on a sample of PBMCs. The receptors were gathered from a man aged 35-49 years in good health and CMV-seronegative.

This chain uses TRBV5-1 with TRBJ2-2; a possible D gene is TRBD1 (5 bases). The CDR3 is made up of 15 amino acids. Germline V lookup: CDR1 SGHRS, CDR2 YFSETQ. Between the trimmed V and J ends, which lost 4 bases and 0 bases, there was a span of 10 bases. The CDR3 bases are TGCGCCAGCAGCCCCACAGGTTCGAACACCGGGGAGCTGTTTTTT. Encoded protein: CASSPTGSNTGELFF.

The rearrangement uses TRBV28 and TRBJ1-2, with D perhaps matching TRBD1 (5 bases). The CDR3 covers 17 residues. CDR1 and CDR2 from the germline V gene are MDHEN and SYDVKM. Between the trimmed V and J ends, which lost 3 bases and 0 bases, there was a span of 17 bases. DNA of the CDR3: TGTGCCAGCAGTTTCTCGGTTCGGGGGGGGGCTAACTATGGCTACACCTTC. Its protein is CASSFSVRGGANYGYTF.

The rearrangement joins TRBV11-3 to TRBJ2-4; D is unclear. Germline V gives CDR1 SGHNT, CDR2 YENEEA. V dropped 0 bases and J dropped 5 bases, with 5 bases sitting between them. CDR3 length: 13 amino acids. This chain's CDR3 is CASSLDTENIQYF. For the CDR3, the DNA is TGTGCCAGCAGCTTAGATACAGAAAACATTCAGTACTTC.

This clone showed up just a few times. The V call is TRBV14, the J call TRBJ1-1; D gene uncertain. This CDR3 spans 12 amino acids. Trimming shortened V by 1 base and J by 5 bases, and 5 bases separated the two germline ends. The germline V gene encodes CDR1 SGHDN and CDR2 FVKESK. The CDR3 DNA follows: TGTGCCAGCAGCCAAGTTTATACTGAAGCTTTCTTT. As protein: CASSQVYTEAFF.

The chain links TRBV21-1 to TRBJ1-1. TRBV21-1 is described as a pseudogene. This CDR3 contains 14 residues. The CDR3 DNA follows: TGTGCCAGCAGCAAATCCACGGGAGGGGCTGAAGCTTTCTTT. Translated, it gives CASSKSTGGAEAFF.

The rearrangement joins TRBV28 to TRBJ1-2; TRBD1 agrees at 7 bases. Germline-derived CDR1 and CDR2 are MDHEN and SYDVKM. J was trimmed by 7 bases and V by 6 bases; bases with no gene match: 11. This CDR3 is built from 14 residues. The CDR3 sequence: CASRLTGLLSGYTF. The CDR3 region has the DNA TGTGCCAGCAGGCTGACAGGGCTTCTCTCTGGCTACACCTTC.

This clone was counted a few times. The CDR3 here is CASSLAGATYEQYF. Written as DNA, the CDR3 is TGTGCCAGCAGCTTAGCGGGCGCCACCTACGAGCAGTACTTC. The gene calls are TRBV7-8 and TRBJ2-7; D uncertain. V dropped 0 bases and J dropped 2 bases, with 8 bases sitting between them. Germline CDR1 and CDR2: SGHVS and FQNEAQ. The CDR3 sequence is 14 residues long.

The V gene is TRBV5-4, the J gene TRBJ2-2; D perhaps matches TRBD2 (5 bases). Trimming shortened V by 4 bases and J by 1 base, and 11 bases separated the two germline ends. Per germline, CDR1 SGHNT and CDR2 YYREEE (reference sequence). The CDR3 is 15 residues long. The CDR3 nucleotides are TGTGCCAGCAGCCCCGGTCGGGGGAACACCGGGGAGCTGTTTTTT. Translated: CASSPGRGNTGELFF.

DNA for the CDR3: TGTGCCAGCAGTACATTAGCGGGGTTGAACACCGGGGAGCTGTTTTTT. Its translation is CASSTLAGLNTGELFF. This chain connects TRBV27 to TRBJ2-2, with TRBD2 identical over 8 bases. The CDR3 length is 16 residues. CDR1 and CDR2 (germline): MNHEY, SMNVEV (reference sequence). Trimming took 5 bases from V and 1 from J; bases not matched to a gene: 6.

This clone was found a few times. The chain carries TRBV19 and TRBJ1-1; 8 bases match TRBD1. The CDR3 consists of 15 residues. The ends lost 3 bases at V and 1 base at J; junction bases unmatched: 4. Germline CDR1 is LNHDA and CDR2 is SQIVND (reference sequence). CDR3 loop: CASSIRTGKNTEAFF. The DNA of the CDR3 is TGTGCCAGTAGTATTAGGACAGGGAAGAACACTGAAGCTTTCTTT.

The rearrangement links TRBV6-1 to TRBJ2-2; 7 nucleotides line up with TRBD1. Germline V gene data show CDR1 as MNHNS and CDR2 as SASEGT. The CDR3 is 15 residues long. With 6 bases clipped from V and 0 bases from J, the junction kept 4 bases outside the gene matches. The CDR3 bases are TGTGCCAGCAGAAGGGACAGCGCGAACACCGGGGAGCTGTTTTTT. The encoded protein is CASRRDSANTGELFF.

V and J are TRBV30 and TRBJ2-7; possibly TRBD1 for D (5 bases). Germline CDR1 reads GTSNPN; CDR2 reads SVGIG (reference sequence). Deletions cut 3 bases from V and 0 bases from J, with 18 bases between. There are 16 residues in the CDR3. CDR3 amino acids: CAWSATRTSGSYEQYF. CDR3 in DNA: TGTGCCTGGAGCGCCACGAGGACATCAGGCTCCTACGAGCAGTACTTC.

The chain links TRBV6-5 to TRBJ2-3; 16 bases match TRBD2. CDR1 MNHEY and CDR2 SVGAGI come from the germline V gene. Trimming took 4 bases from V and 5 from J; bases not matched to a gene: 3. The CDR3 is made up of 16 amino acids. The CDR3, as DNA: TGTGCCAGCAGTTTGGGACTAGCGGGGGGGCGAGATACGCAGTATTTT. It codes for CASSLGLAGGRDTQYF.

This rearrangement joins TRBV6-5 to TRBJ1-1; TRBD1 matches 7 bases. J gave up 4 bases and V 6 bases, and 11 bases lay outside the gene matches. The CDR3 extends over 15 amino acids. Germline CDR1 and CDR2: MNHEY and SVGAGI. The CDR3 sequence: CASSRSIAGGTEAFF. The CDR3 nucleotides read TGTGCCAGCAGCCGATCGATCGCAGGGGGCACTGAAGCTTTCTTT.

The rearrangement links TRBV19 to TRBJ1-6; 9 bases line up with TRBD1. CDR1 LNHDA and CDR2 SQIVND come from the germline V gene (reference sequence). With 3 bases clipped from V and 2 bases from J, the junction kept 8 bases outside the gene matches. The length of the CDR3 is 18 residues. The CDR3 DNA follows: TGTGCCAGTAGTATCCGCGGGACAGGGAAAACCTATAATTCACCCCTCCACTTT. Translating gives CASSIRGTGKTYNSPLHF.

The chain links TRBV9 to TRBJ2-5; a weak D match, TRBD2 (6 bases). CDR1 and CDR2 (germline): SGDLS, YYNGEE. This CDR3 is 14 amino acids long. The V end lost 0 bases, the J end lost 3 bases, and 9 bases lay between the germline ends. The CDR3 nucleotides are TGTGCCAGCAGCGTAGCATGGAGGGAAGAGACCCAGTACTTC. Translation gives CASSVAWREETQYF.

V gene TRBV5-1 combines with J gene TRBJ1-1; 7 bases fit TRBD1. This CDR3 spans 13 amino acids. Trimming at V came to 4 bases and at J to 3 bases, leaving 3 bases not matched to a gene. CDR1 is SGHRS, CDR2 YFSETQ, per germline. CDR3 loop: CASSADRDTEAFF. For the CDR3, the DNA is TGCGCCAGCAGCGCAGACAGGGACACTGAAGCTTTCTTT.

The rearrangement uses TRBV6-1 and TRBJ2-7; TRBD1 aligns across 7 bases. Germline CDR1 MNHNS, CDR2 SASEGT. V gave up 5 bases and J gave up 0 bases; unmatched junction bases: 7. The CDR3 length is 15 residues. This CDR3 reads CASSPTWDSSYEQYF. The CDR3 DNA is TGTGCCAGCAGTCCCACTTGGGACAGCTCCTACGAGCAGTACTTC.

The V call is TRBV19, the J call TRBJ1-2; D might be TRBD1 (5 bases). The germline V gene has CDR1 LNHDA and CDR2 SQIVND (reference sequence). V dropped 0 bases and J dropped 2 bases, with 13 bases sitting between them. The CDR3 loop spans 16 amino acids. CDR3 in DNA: TGTGCCAGTAGTATAGATCCCACGACAGTAAACTATGGCTACACCTTC. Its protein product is CASSIDPTTVNYGYTF.

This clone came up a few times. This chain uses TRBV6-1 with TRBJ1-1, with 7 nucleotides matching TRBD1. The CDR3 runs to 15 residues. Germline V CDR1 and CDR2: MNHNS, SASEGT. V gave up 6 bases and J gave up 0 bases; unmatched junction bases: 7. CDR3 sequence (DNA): TGTGCCAGCAGACCAACCGGGACAGTGAACACTGAAGCTTTCTTT. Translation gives CASRPTGTVNTEAFF.

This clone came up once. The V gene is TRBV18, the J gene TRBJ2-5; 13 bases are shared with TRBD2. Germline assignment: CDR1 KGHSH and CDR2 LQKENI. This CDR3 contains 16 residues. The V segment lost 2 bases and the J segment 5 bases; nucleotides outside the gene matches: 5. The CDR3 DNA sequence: TGTGCCAGCTCACCATCACTAGCGGGGGGGCCGGAGACCCAGTACTTC. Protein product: CASSPSLAGGPETQYF.

As DNA, the CDR3 is TGTGCCAGCAGCTTAGAACGGCTAGCGGGGGGTGGGGAGCAGTTCTTC. It is translated as CASSLERLAGGGEQFF. The chain is built from TRBV7-2 and TRBJ2-1, with 11 bases identical to TRBD2. The ends lost 1 base at V and 10 bases at J; junction bases unmatched: 9. In germline, CDR1 is SGHTA, CDR2 FQGNSA. The CDR3 is 16 amino acids.

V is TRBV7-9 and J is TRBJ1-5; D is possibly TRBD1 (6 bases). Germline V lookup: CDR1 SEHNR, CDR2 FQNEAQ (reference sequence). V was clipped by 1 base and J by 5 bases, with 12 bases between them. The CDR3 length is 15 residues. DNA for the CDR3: TGTGCCAGCAGCTTAGGGGACACGGCCGATCAGCCCCAGCATTTT. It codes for CASSLGDTADQPQHF.